Here is one TCR beta chain with its context. What it binds is not known. This CDR3 has 11 residues. Deletions cut 7 bases from V and 2 bases from J, with 5 bases between. Germline V gives CDR1 SNHLY, CDR2 FYNNEI. Repertoires were generated with immunoSEQ multiplex PCR, while TCRdb's copy carries only in-frame clones and drops some. The data hold over 130,000 clones, with around nine tenths observed a single time. The sample comes from a study of T cell responses to AZD1222 COVID-19 vaccine. The study, taken as a whole, reports: Clonal diversity was possibly underestimated, and the donors were mostly white British, with more females.

This chain uses TRBV2 with TRBJ2-5; no clear D. This specimen consisted of peripheral blood, obtained 28 days after the second AZD1222 dose. The receptor was derived from an adult who received the AZD1222 COVID-19 vaccine. The CDR3 nucleotides are TGTGCCAGCATCCTACAAGAGACCCAGTACTTC. Protein product: CASILQETQYF.